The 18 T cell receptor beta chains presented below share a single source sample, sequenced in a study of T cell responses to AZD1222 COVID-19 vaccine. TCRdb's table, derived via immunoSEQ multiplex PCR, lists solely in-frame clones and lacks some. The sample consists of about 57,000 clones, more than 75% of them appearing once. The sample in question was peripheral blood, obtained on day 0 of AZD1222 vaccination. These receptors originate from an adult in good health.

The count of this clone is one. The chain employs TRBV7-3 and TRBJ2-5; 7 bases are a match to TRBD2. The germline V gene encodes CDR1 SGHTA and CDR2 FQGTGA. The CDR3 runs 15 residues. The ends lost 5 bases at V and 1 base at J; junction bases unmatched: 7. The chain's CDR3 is CASSPWGGSQETQYF. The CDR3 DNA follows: TGTGCCAGCAGCCCATGGGGGGGGTCCCAAGAGACCCAGTACTTC. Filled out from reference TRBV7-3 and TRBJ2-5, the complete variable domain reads GAGVSQTPSNKVTEKGKYVELRCDPISGHTALYWYRQSLGQGPEFLIYFQGTGAADDSGLPNDRFFAVRPEGSVSTLKIQRTERGDSAVYLCASSPWGGSQETQYFGPGTRLLVL.

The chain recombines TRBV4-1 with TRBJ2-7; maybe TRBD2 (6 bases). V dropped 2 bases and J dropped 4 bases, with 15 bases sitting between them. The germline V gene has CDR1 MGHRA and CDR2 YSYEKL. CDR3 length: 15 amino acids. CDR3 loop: CASSQLASVQYEQYF. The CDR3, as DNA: TGCGCCAGCAGCCAACTGGCTAGCGTTCAGTACGAGCAGTACTTC.

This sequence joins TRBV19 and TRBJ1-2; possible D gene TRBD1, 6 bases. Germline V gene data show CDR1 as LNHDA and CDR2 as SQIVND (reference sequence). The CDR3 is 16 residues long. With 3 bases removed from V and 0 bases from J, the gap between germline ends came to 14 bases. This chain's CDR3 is CASSIVGGASNYGYTF. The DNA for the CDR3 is TGTGCCAGTAGTATTGTGGGGGGCGCGTCTAACTATGGCTACACCTTC.

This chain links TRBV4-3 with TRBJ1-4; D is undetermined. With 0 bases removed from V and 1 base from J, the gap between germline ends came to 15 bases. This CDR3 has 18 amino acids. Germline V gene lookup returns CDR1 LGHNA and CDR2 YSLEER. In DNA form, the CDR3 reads TGCGCCAGCAGCCAAGATTGGAGAGGGTGGCGAACTAATGAAAAACTGTTTTTT. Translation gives CASSQDWRGWRTNEKLFF.

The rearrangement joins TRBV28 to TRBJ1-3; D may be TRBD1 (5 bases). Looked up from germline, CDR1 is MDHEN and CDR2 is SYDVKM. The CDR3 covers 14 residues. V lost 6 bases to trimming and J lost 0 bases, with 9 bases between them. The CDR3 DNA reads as TGTGCCAGCAGCTGGGGGTACTCTGGAAACACCATATATTTT. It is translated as CASSWGYSGNTIYF.

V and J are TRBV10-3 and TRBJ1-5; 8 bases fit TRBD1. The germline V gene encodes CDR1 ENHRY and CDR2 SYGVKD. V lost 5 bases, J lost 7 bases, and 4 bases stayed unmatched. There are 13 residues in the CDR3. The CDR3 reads CAISWDRNQPQHF. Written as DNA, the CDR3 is TGTGCCATCAGTTGGGACAGGAACCAGCCCCAGCATTTT.

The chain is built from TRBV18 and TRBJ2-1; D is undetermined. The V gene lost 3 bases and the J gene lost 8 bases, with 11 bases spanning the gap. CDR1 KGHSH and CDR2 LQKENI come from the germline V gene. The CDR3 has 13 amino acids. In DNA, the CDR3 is TGTGCCAGCTCACCGGGCGCTAACGATGAGCAGTTCTTC. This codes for CASSPGANDEQFF.

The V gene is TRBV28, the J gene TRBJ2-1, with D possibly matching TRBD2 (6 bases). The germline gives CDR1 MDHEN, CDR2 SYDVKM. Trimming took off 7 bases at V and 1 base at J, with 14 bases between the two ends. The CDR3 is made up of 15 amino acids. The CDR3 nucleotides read TGTGCCAGCACCGACGGGGGAAAATCCTACAATGAGCAGTTCTTC. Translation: CASTDGGKSYNEQFF.

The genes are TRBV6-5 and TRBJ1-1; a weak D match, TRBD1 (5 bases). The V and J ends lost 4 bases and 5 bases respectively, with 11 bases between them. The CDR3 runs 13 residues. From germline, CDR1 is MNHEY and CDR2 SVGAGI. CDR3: CASSFQRGTEAFF. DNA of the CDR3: TGTGCCAGCAGTTTCCAACGGGGGACTGAAGCTTTCTTT.

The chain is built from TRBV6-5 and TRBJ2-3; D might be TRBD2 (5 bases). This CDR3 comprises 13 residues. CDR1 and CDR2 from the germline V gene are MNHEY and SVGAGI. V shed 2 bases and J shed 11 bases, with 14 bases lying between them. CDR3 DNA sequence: TGTGCCAGCAGTTACCGGGGTGGGTTCATGCAGTATTTT. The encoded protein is CASSYRGGFMQYF.

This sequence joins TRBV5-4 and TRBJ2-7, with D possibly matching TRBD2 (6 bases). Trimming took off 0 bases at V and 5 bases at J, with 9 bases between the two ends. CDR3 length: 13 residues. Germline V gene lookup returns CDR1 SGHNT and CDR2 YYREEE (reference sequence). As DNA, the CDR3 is TGTGCCAGCAGCTTGGACGGGAGAGACGAGCAGTACTTC. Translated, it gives CASSLDGRDEQYF. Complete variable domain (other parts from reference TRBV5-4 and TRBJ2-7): ETGVTQSPTHLIKTRGQQVTLRCSSQSGHNTVSWYQQALGQGPQFIFQYYREEENGRGNFPPRFSGLQFPNYSSELNVNALELDDSALYLCASSLDGRDEQYFGPGTRLTVT.

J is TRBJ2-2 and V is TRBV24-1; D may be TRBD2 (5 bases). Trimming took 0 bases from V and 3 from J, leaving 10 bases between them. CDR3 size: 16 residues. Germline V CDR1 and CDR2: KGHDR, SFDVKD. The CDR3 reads CATSDLVGVDTGELFF. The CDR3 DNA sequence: TGTGCCACCAGTGATTTGGTGGGAGTCGACACCGGGGAGCTGTTTTTT.

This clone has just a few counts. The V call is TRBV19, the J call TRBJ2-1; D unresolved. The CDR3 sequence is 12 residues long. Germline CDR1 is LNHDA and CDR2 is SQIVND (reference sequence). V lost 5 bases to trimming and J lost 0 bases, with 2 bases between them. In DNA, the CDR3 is TGTGCCAGTAGTTACTCCTACAATGAGCAGTTCTTC. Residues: CASSYSYNEQFF.

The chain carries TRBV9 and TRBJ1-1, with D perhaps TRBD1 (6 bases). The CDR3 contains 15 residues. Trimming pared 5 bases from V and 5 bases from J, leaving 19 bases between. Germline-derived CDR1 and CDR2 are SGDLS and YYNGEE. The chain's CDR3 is CASRVPNRDETEAFF. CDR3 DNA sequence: TGTGCCAGCAGGGTTCCGAACAGGGATGAAACTGAAGCTTTCTTT.

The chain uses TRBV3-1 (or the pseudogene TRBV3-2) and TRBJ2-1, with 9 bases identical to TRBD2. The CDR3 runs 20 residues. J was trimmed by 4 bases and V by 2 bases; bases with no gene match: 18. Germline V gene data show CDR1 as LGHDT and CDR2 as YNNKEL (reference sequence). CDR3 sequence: CASSQWEAGGREVSYNEQFF. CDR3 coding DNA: TGTGCCAGCAGCCAATGGGAAGCCGGCGGGAGGGAAGTGAGTTACAATGAGCAGTTCTTC.

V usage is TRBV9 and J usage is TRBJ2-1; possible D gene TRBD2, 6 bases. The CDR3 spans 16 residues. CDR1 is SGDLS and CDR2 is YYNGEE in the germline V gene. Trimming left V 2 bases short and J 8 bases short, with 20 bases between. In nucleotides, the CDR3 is TGTGCCAGCAGCGTCAGTCTCGGACTACCCTCAGATGAGCAGTTCTTC. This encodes CASSVSLGLPSDEQFF.

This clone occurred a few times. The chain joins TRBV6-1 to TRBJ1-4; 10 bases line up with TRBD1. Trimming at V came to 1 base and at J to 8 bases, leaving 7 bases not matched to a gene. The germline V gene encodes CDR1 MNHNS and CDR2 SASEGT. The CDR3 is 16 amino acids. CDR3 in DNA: TGTGCCAGCAGTGAAGTGGAAGGGACAGGGGACGAAAAACTGTTTTTT. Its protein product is CASSEVEGTGDEKLFF.

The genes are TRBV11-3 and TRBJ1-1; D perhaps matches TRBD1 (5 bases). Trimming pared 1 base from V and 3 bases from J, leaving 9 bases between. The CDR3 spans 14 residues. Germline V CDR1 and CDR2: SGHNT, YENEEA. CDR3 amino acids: CASSLAGADTEAFF. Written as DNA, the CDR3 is TGTGCCAGCAGCTTAGCCGGGGCGGACACTGAAGCTTTCTTT.